This T cell receptor beta chain was documented in a study of radiation and T cells in renal cell carcinoma. Details on this clone: The antigen is undetermined.

The study, taken as a whole, reports: Baseline intratumoral clonotype presence is unknown without pretreatment biopsies.

Measured with immunoSEQ multiplex PCR; TCRdb has only the in-frame clones, and not every one. There are roughly 100,000 clones in the sample; roughly four fifths occur only once, and around 5.8% lies in the top ten. Time point: baseline pretreatment blood. Treatment described: 15 Gy SBRT to primary tumor, nephrectomy 4 weeks later. Source: blood, taken from a patient whose treatment included radiotherapy and nephrectomy. The sequence came from a man aged 60 to 69 with renal cell carcinoma.

The CDR3 bases are TGTGCCAGTAGTGGGTCTAGCGGGAATCGGTACAATGAGCAGTTCTTC. It encodes CASSGSSGNRYNEQFF. The chain carries TRBV19 and TRBJ2-1; 9 positions match TRBD2. Germline V gene sequence: CDR1 LNHDA, CDR2 SQIVND (reference sequence). With 5 bases clipped from V and 4 bases from J, the junction kept 9 bases outside the gene matches. The length of the CDR3 is 16 residues.